A single sample gave rise to the 27 T cell receptor beta chains below, sequenced in a study of blood T cell repertoires in COVID-19. Generated by immunoSEQ multiplex PCR, the TCRdb table keeps only in-frame clones and is missing some. The sample contains about 200,000 clones, nearly 90% of which appear only once. Specimen: peripheral blood. The receptors originated from a man between 45 and 60 years old with COVID-19, enrolled during active disease.

The V call is TRBV6-6, the J call TRBJ2-5; no clear D. The length of the CDR3 is 13 residues. Trimming left V 2 bases short and J 4 bases short, with 8 bases between. Per the germline V gene, CDR1 is MNHNY and CDR2 is SVGAGI (reference sequence). The CDR3 reads CASSYPPGETQYF. The CDR3 DNA reads TGTGCCAGCAGTTACCCTCCAGGAGAGACCCAGTACTTC.

The gene calls are TRBV19 and TRBJ1-2, with 7 bases lining up with TRBD1. This CDR3 has 14 residues. Germline trimming cut 7 bases from V and 5 bases from J; bases unmatched to any gene: 10. Germline CDR1 reads LNHDA; CDR2 reads SQIVND (reference sequence). This CDR3 reads CASKTGTALYGYTF. CDR3 DNA sequence: TGTGCCAGTAAGACCGGGACAGCCTTATATGGCTACACCTTC.

The chain employs TRBV5-4 and TRBJ1-3, with 7 bases that match TRBD1. V was clipped by 3 bases and J by 1 base; unmatched bases: 4. CDR3 length: 15 amino acids. The V gene's germline CDR1 is SGHNT and CDR2 YYREEE (reference sequence). This CDR3 is CASSSARGSGNTIYF. CDR3 sequence (DNA): TGTGCCAGCAGCTCCGCCAGGGGGTCTGGAAACACCATATATTTT.

The table lists this clone with many counts. The sample holds other DNA sequences that translate to the same CDR3. The chain combines TRBV29-1 with TRBJ2-1; 9 bases fit TRBD1. CDR3 length: 11 amino acids. Germline V gene lookup returns CDR1 SQVTM and CDR2 ANQGSEA. V dropped 6 bases and J dropped 7; count of bases not matched to a gene: 1. The CDR3, as DNA: TGCAGCGTGGACAGGGGTAATGAGCAGTTCTTC. Protein product: CSVDRGNEQFF.

This chain connects TRBV28 to TRBJ2-1; TRBD2 matches at 15 bases. CDR3 length equals 16 residues. Trimming took 6 bases from V and 4 from J; bases not matched to a gene: 4. Germline V CDR1 and CDR2: MDHEN, SYDVKM. The CDR3 region is CASRGLAGGFYNEQFF. CDR3 nucleotide sequence: TGTGCCAGCAGGGGACTAGCGGGGGGTTTTTACAATGAGCAGTTCTTC.

This clone has only one observation. V gene TRBV7-3 combines with J gene TRBJ2-1, with no clear D. Trimming took off 2 bases at V and 5 bases at J, with 7 bases between the two ends. Germline-derived CDR1 and CDR2 are SGHTA and FQGTGA. The CDR3 consists of 13 residues. The CDR3 spells CASSLGQNNEQFF. The CDR3 DNA reads TGTGCCAGCAGCTTAGGTCAGAACAATGAGCAGTTCTTC.

The sample holds one count of this clone. The chain employs TRBV10-1 and TRBJ2-3, with D perhaps matching TRBD2 (5 bases). Trimming took 4 bases from V and 9 from J, leaving 14 bases between them. Germline V gene sequence: CDR1 WNHNN, CDR2 SYGVQD (reference sequence). The CDR3 is 13 residues long. The CDR3 coding sequence is TGCGCCAGCAGTGCTATCACCTCGGGGACGCAGTATTTT. This codes for CASSAITSGTQYF.

This clone was detected only a few times. This chain connects TRBV2 to TRBJ2-1, with TRBD1 matching over 11 bases. Germline lookup yields CDR1 SNHLY and CDR2 FYNNEI. The CDR3 is 14 residues long. V gave up 7 bases and J gave up 4 bases; unmatched junction bases: 3. CDR3 amino acids: CASIGTGGYNEQFF. Written as DNA, the CDR3 is TGTGCCAGCATTGGGACAGGGGGTTACAATGAGCAGTTCTTC.

The rearrangement joins TRBV2 to TRBJ2-7; TRBD1 matches at 10 bases. Germline V gene sequence: CDR1 SNHLY, CDR2 FYNNEI. The ends lost 10 bases at V and 7 bases at J; junction bases unmatched: 7. The CDR3 is 12 amino acids. DNA of the CDR3: TGTGCCACCACGGACAGGGGGTATGAGCAGTACTTC. Amino acids: CATTDRGYEQYF.

Points on this clone: The identical CDR3 is also encoded by other nucleotide sequences in the sample. This chain links TRBV18 with TRBJ2-7; TRBD1 aligns across 10 bases. Unmatched junction bases numbered 6, after V lost 3 bases and J lost 4 bases. The germline gives CDR1 KGHSH, CDR2 LQKENI. This CDR3 contains 15 residues. In DNA, the CDR3 is TGTGCCAGCTCACCGCCGGGACAGGGGACATACGAGCAGTACTTC. This gives the protein CASSPPGQGTYEQYF.

The chain employs TRBV11-2 and TRBJ2-1, with D hard to call. Trimming pared 5 bases from V and 0 bases from J, leaving 11 bases between. CDR3 size: 15 residues. CDR1 SGHAT and CDR2 FQNNGV come from the germline V gene. The CDR3, as DNA: TGTGCCAGCAGCCTCCGTCGTAGCTCCTACAATGAGCAGTTCTTC. Translation: CASSLRRSSYNEQFF.

V usage is TRBV18 and J usage is TRBJ1-4; the D gene is possibly TRBD1 (5 bases). Trimming removed 4 bases from V and 2 bases from J, with 11 bases in between. Per germline, CDR1 KGHSH and CDR2 LQKENI. This CDR3 region has 15 residues. This chain's CDR3 is CASSLAGTTNEKLFF. The DNA of the CDR3 is TGTGCCAGCTCACTTGCCGGGACTACTAATGAAAAACTGTTTTTT.

This sequence joins TRBV30 and TRBJ1-5; D may be TRBD1 (5 bases). This CDR3 comprises 14 residues. The ends were cut back, 7 bases at V and 3 bases at J, with 16 bases in the middle. Germline CDR1 and CDR2: GTSNPN and SVGIG (reference sequence). In nucleotides, the CDR3 is TGTGCCTCCTCGGCACAGGCGAACAATCAGCCCCAGCATTTT. This gives the protein CASSAQANNQPQHF.

The J gene is TRBJ1-2, the V gene TRBV5-1, with D possibly matching TRBD1 (6 bases). CDR1 SGHRS and CDR2 YFSETQ come from the germline V gene. This CDR3 is 16 amino acids long. V lost 0 bases to trimming and J lost 5 bases, with 17 bases between them. The DNA for the CDR3 is TGCGCCAGCAGCTTGGGGCCCCGGGACAAGGGGTATGGCTACACCTTC. Encoded protein: CASSLGPRDKGYGYTF.

This chain uses TRBV28 with TRBJ2-2; 9 positions agree with TRBD1. This CDR3 spans 16 amino acids. Trimming removed 6 bases from V and 6 bases from J; junction bases left unmatched: 11. CDR1 is MDHEN and CDR2 is SYDVKM in the germline V gene. In DNA, the CDR3 is TGTGCCAGCAGGTCCCCGGGACAGGGTTTAGCCGGGGAGCTGTTTTTT. Translation gives CASRSPGQGLAGELFF.

The chain is built from TRBV5-5 and TRBJ2-7; TRBD1 aligns across 7 bases. Germline CDR1 is SGHKS and CDR2 is YYEKEE (reference sequence). Unmatched junction bases numbered 4, after V lost 4 bases and J lost 0 bases. The CDR3 has 14 residues. This CDR3 is CASSPQGDSYEQYF. CDR3 nucleotides: TGTGCCAGCAGCCCTCAGGGGGACTCCTACGAGCAGTACTTC.

This chain joins TRBV13 and TRBJ1-1; 9 positions agree with TRBD1. The germline V gene has CDR1 PRHDT and CDR2 FYEKMQ (reference sequence). CDR3 length: 15 amino acids. J was trimmed by 4 bases and V by 2 bases; bases with no gene match: 5. The CDR3 is CASSLRQGDVTEAFF. CDR3 nucleotide sequence: TGTGCCAGCAGCTTACGACAGGGGGACGTCACTGAAGCTTTCTTT. Full variable domain (missing parts from reference TRBV13 and TRBJ1-1): AAGVIQSPRHLIKEKRETATLKCYPIPRHDTVYWYQQGPGQDPQFLISFYEKMQSDKGSIPDRFSAQQFSDYHSELNMSSLELGDSALYFCASSLRQGDVTEAFFGQGTRLTVV.

This clone has just one count. The genes are TRBV10-1 and TRBJ1-1; 7 bases map to TRBD1. Germline values: CDR1 WNHNN, CDR2 SYGVQD (reference sequence). The V segment lost 0 bases and the J segment 1 base; nucleotides outside the gene matches: 2. CDR3 length equals 15 residues. CDR3 DNA: TGCGCCAGCAGTGAGTCGACAGGGTGGAACACTGAAGCTTTCTTT. Translation gives CASSESTGWNTEAFF.

The chain recombines TRBV10-2 with TRBJ2-7; D gene uncertain. Germline CDR1 is WSHSY and CDR2 is SAAADI. This CDR3 is 12 amino acids long. V was cut by 3 bases and J by 4 bases, with 7 bases left in between. CDR3 in DNA: TGCGCCAGCAGTGACGCTCGGTACGAGCAGTACTTC. Its translation is CASSDARYEQYF.

The gene calls are TRBV6-2 or TRBV6-3 and TRBJ1-5; no reliable D call. The CDR3 contains 13 residues. Trimming shortened V by 5 bases and J by 6 bases, and 11 bases separated the two germline ends. Germline assignment: CDR1 MNHEY and CDR2 SVGEGT. CDR3 loop: CASSPARGQPQHF. CDR3 bases: TGTGCCAGCAGTCCAGCCCGCGGTCAGCCCCAGCATTTT.

The V call is TRBV6-5, the J call TRBJ2-7, with 14 bases lining up with TRBD2. The CDR3 is 15 residues long. V dropped 6 bases and J dropped 4; count of bases not matched to a gene: 5. Germline loops: CDR1 MNHEY, CDR2 SVGAGI. CDR3 residues: CASSSGLAGEYEQYF. In nucleotides, the CDR3 is TGTGCCAGCAGCTCGGGACTAGCGGGAGAGTACGAGCAGTACTTC.

With regard to this clone: Other DNA sequences in the same sample also yield this CDR3. As DNA, the CDR3 is TGCGCCAGCAGCTTGGGGGCTGATACGCAGTATTTT. Protein product: CASSLGADTQYF. The chain couples TRBV5-1 to TRBJ2-3, with no clear D. V lost 0 bases, J lost 6 bases, and 5 bases lay in between. CDR3 size: 12 residues. Germline CDR1 is SGHRS and CDR2 is YFSETQ.

The chain combines TRBV12-3 or TRBV12-4 with TRBJ2-1, with 8 bases lining up with TRBD2. The CDR3 runs to 13 residues. Trimming removed 6 bases from V and 8 bases from J; junction bases left unmatched: 6. For the CDR3, the DNA is TGTGCCAGCAGAAGCGGGAGTTTGGATGAGCAGTTCTTC. It translates to CASRSGSLDEQFF.

The rearrangement joins TRBV9 to TRBJ2-7; D may be TRBD2 (5 bases). From germline, CDR1 is SGDLS and CDR2 YYNGEE. V was shortened by 0 bases and J by 3 bases, with 22 bases between the two germline ends. The CDR3 totals 18 residues. The CDR3 DNA follows: TGTGCCAGCAGCGTAGCCAGTTCTAGCTCTTCCTCCCTCTACGAGCAGTACTTC. Its protein is CASSVASSSSSSLYEQYF.

The V call is TRBV10-3, the J call TRBJ2-1; D possibly corresponds to TRBD1 (5 bases). The CDR3 totals 15 residues. Trimming took 0 bases from V and 8 from J, leaving 14 bases between them. Germline CDR1 reads ENHRY; CDR2 reads SYGVKD. For the CDR3, the DNA is TGTGCCATCAGTGAGTCTTTCGGCAGGGCGGATGAGCAGTTCTTC. Translation: CAISESFGRADEQFF.

J is TRBJ1-6 and V is TRBV7-8; 8 bases are shared with TRBD1. Germline loops: CDR1 SGHVS, CDR2 FQNEAQ. J lost 6 bases, V lost 0 bases, and 4 bases had no gene match. CDR3 length equals 16 residues. In DNA, the CDR3 is TGTGCCAGCAGCTTAGCGCGACAGGGGTTTAATTCACCCCTCCACTTT. It specifies CASSLARQGFNSPLHF. Combining the CDR3 with reference TRBV7-8 and TRBJ1-6 gives the whole variable domain GAGVSQSPRYKVAKRGQDVALRCDPISGHVSLFWYQQALGQGPEFLTYFQNEAQLDKSGLPSDRFFAERPEGSVSTLKIQRTQQEDSAVYLCASSLARQGFNSPLHFGNGTRLTVT.

As for this clone: The identical CDR3 is also encoded by other nucleotide sequences in the sample. The chain has TRBV6-5 and TRBJ1-5, with 9 bases fitting TRBD1. The CDR3 is 13 residues long. J gave up 6 bases and V 6 bases, and 3 bases lay outside the gene matches. Germline CDR1 and CDR2: MNHEY and SVGAGI. The CDR3 coding sequence is TGTGCCAGCAGGGACAGGGGAGGTCAGCCCCAGCATTTT. Its protein product is CASRDRGGQPQHF.